The source of this T cell receptor beta chain is a study of T cell repertoires in cytomegalovirus infection. Overall study: Shared public TCR beta signatures pointed to both CMV infection and a matching HLA type.

About this clonotype: As yet, its antigen is unknown.

Study-wide results and limits: People with CMV and the relevant HLA were identified by cumulative public TCR beta family frequency.

TCRdb re-called the reads with MiXCR, one entry per CDR3 protein. The sample contains some 100,000 distinct CDR3 sequences, 25% to 35% of which appear only once. With 2 bases clipped from V and 0 bases from J, the junction kept 3 bases outside the gene matches. The CDR3 has 16 residues. Germline values: CDR1 MNHEY, CDR2 SVGEGT. The material was CD8+ T cells from cultured PBMCs, obtained from culture after CMV antigen stimulation. The rearrangement links TRBV6-2 or TRBV6-3 to TRBJ2-3, with 9 bases that match TRBD1. This TCR was sampled from a human donor in good health (CMV status not recorded). Some clones in this sample may be carry-over from other donors' samples. For the CDR3, the DNA is TGTGCCAGCAGTTACGGGGACAGGGCTAGCACAGATACGCAGTATTTT. Protein: CASSYGDRASTDTQYF.